This T cell receptor (beta chain) emerged from a study of T cell responses to AZD1222 COVID-19 vaccine. Study outcomes and limitations: Females made up more of the donors, who were largely white British, and clonal diversity may have come out too low. The peak T cell response came first, and repertoires were sampled only after it. Regions left unmutated in variants are reportedly the target of nearly half of spike-specific TCRs.

Measured with immunoSEQ multiplex PCR; TCRdb has only the in-frame clones, and not every one. The sample lists 150,000 or so clones; under 95% were seen once. As for this clone: Its antigen is not known.

This TCR derives from an adult in good health. Sequencing used peripheral blood, obtained on day 0 of AZD1222 vaccination.

The CDR3 spells CASSPTSGNSLSYEQYF. The CDR3 nucleotides read TGTGCCAGCAGCCCCACTTCGGGTAACTCCCTTTCCTACGAGCAGTACTTC. V usage is TRBV14 and J usage is TRBJ2-7; D gene uncertain. CDR3 length: 17 amino acids. CDR1 SGHDN and CDR2 FVKESK come from the germline V gene. V was pared by 4 bases and J by 1 base, with 20 bases between.